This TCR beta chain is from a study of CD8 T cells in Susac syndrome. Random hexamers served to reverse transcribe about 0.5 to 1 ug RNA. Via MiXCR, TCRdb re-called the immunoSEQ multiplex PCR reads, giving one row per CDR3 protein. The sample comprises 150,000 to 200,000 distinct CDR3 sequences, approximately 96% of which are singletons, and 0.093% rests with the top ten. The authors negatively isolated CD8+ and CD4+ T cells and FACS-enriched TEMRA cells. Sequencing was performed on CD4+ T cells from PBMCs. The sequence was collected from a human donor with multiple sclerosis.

CDR3 sequence reads: CSARGIQETQYF. CDR3 bases: TGCAGTGCTCGGGGGATTCAAGAGACCCAGTACTTC. The rearrangement uses TRBV20-1 and TRBJ2-5; the D gene is possibly TRBD2 (6 bases). This CDR3 spans 12 amino acids. Trimming pared 5 bases from V and 2 bases from J, leaving 9 bases between. CDR1 and CDR2 from the germline V gene are DFQATT and SNEGSKA (reference sequence).